This is a list of T cell receptor beta chains from one sample in a study of cytomegalovirus exposure and HLA in healthy donors. This table comes from immunoSEQ multiplex PCR, and its TCRdb copy is limited to in-frame clones, with some not included. The sample has about 160,000 clones, around four fifths seen once. Material for sequencing was PBMCs. These receptors were collected from a woman aged 18-29 years in good health and CMV-seronegative. CDR3s include the opening cysteine and the closing phenylalanine or tryptophan. Fields, in order: D gene, clone size, V gene, J gene, CDR3 DNA, CDR3 protein. The D gene is left open where the match is weak. Size is stated for part of the rows, as once, few or many counts, or as a class when the clone is expanded.

TRBD1	NA	TRBV2	TRBJ1-1	TGTGCCAGCACCGTCGGACAGGGAAGGACTGAAGCTTTCTTT	CASTVGQGRTEAFF
NA	NA	TRBV6-5	TRBJ1-4	TGTGCCAGCAGTCCCCCGGGGGGCGAGTTGGAAAAACTGTTTTTT	CASSPPGGELEKLFF
NA	NA	TRBV18	TRBJ1-4	TGTGCCAGCTCAAGGGGACTCCTGAATGAAAAACTGTTTTTT	CASSRGLLNEKLFF
TRBD2	NA	TRBV6-5	TRBJ2-1	TGTGCCAGCAGTTACGTAGCGGGAGGGCCCGGTGAGCAGTTCTTC	CASSYVAGGPGEQFF
NA	NA	TRBV2	TRBJ2-7	TGTGCCAGCAGTGTGGTAGCTAGCGATCCTGGATACGAGCAGTACTTC	CASSVVASDPGYEQYF
TRBD1	NA	TRBV6-5	TRBJ2-7	TGTGCCAGCCGAAGACAGGGGGGCTACGAGCAGTACTTC	CASRRQGGYEQYF
NA	NA	TRBV10-2	TRBJ1-2	TGCGCCAGCAGTAGTACAGGCAATAACTATGGCTACACCTTC	CASSSTGNNYGYTF
TRBD1	NA	TRBV28	TRBJ1-5	TGTGCCAGCAGTTTCCCCCGGACAGGGGGCCATCAGCCCCAGCATTTT	CASSFPRTGGHQPQHF
NA	NA	TRBV28	TRBJ1-2	TGTGCCAGCAGGGGGGGGACGTTAAGTTATGGCTACACCTTC	CASRGGTLSYGYTF
NA	NA	TRBV11-3	TRBJ2-2	TGTGCCAGCAGCTTACGGGGTTCCGGGGAGCTGTTTTTT	CASSLRGSGELFF
TRBD1	NA	TRBV6-1	TRBJ1-2	TGTGCCAGCACCCCCATAAAGGGGACAGGAAGTGGCTACACCTTC	CASTPIKGTGSGYTF
NA	NA	TRBV15	TRBJ1-3	TGTGCCACCAGCCTACCAGGGTCTTTCCCCCTTGGAAACACCATATATTTT	CATSLPGSFPLGNTIYF
NA	few	TRBV11-2	TRBJ2-7	TGTGCCAGCAGACCCCAGGGAAGCTCCTACGAGCAGTACTTC	CASRPQGSSYEQYF
TRBD1	NA	TRBV7-6	TRBJ1-1	TGTGCCAGCAGCCCACGGACAGGGGTTGGCACTGAAGCTTTCTTT	CASSPRTGVGTEAFF
TRBD1	NA	TRBV28	TRBJ2-7	TGTGCCAGCAATCCTCTAGGACAGGAGGACTACGAGCAGTACTTC	CASNPLGQEDYEQYF
NA	NA	TRBV5-4	TRBJ1-1	TGTGCCAGCAGCTCAGGGCTATTGAACACTGAAGCTTTCTTT	CASSSGLLNTEAFF
NA	NA	TRBV5-6	TRBJ2-7	TGTGCCAGCAGCTTTAGGTCCCGGAGAGCCTACGAGCAGTACTTC	CASSFRSRRAYEQYF
TRBD1	NA	TRBV7-2	TRBJ1-1	TGTGCCAGCAGCACAAAGGGACAGCGCACTGAAGCTTTCTTT	CASSTKGQRTEAFF
NA	NA	TRBV6-6	TRBJ1-4	TGTGCCAGCAGTTACAGGGGTGCTAATGAAAAACTGTTTTTT	CASSYRGANEKLFF
TRBD1	NA	TRBV27	TRBJ1-4	TGTGCCAGCGGATCAGCAGGGGGCGCGGTACGTGAAAAACTGTTTTTT	CASGSAGGAVREKLFF
NA	NA	TRBV28	TRBJ1-1	TGTGCCAGCAGCCCGGGCGGGGGTCTGAACACTGAAGCTTTCTTT	CASSPGGGLNTEAFF
TRBD1	NA	TRBV5-1	TRBJ2-1	TGCGCCAGCAGCTTGGTTGCCGGGACAGGGTACAATGAGCAGTTCTTC	CASSLVAGTGYNEQFF
TRBD1	NA	TRBV18	TRBJ2-2	TGTGCCAGCTCACAGGACAGGGTACCGAACACCGGGGAGCTGTTTTTT	CASSQDRVPNTGELFF
NA	once	TRBV7-3	TRBJ2-3	TGTGCCAGCAGCCCAACAGGGGAGGTTAGGGATACGCAGTATTTT	CASSPTGEVRDTQYF
NA	NA	TRBV29-1	TRBJ2-3	TGCAGCGTCGCCGGGAGCACAGATACGCAGTATTTT	CSVAGSTDTQYF
TRBD2	NA	TRBV4-1	TRBJ2-4	TGCGCCAGCAGCCGAGGACTAGCGGGAGTCGTGGCCAAAAACATTCAGTACTTC	CASSRGLAGVVAKNIQYF
NA	NA	TRBV6-5	TRBJ1-3	TGTGCCAGCAGTGAGCCGGGACACGGAAACACCATATATTTT	CASSEPGHGNTIYF
TRBD2	NA	TRBV29-1	TRBJ2-1	TGCAGCGTTGTTCGACTAGCGGGGAACAATGAGCAGTTCTTC	CSVVRLAGNNEQFF
NA	NA	TRBV28	TRBJ2-4	TGTGCCAGCAGGGAGCAAAACATTCAGTACTTC	CASREQNIQYF
NA	NA	TRBV4-2	TRBJ1-2	TGTGCCAGCAGCCAAGAAGGCGGGGGGCGGGATGGCTACACCTTC	CASSQEGGGRDGYTF
NA	NA	TRBV30	TRBJ2-7	TGTGCCTGGAGATCGATCTGGGGCCCCGAGCAGTACTTC	CAWRSIWGPEQYF
TRBD1	NA	TRBV2	TRBJ1-2	TGTGCCAGCAGTGGGGGACAGGGAGGTGGCTACACCTTC	CASSGGQGGGYTF
TRBD1	few	TRBV9	TRBJ2-3	TGTGCCAGCAGCGGGACAGGGAACACAGATACGCAGTATTTT	CASSGTGNTDTQYF
NA	NA	TRBV7-9	TRBJ1-3	TGTTCCAGCAGCTTGGGAACCCAGGGCTCTGGAAACACCATATATTTT	CSSSLGTQGSGNTIYF
NA	NA	TRBV7-2	TRBJ2-7	TGTGCCAGCAGCTTAGTAACAGGAACGATGGGCGAGCAGTACTTC	CASSLVTGTMGEQYF
TRBD2	NA	TRBV2	TRBJ2-1	TGTGCCAGCAGTGAGGAGAGCGGGAGGGCCCGTAACAATGAGCAGTTCTTC	CASSEESGRARNNEQFF
TRBD1	NA	TRBV28	TRBJ1-1	TGTGCCATCGCACAGGGGGCGAGCACTGAAGCTTTCTTT	CAIAQGASTEAFF
TRBD1	NA	TRBV5-1	TRBJ1-2	TGCGCCAGCAGCAAGGGACAGGGCTCTGGCTACACCTTC	CASSKGQGSGYTF
NA	once	TRBV6-5	TRBJ1-5	TGTGCCAGCAGTTACGGCGGTGGGCAGCCCCAGCATTTT	CASSYGGGQPQHF
TRBD1	NA	TRBV29-1	TRBJ1-1	TGCAGCGTTGTGGAAACAGGGGGGACTGAAGCTTTCTTT	CSVVETGGTEAFF
NA	NA	TRBV18	TRBJ2-5	TGTGCCAGCTCACCATCGCAGGGCCGAGTAGAGACCCAGTACTTC	CASSPSQGRVETQYF
NA	NA	TRBV5-5	TRBJ2-3	TGTGCCAGCAGCCCCAGGGTTACGACAGATACGCAGTATTTT	CASSPRVTTDTQYF
TRBD2	NA	TRBV6-6	TRBJ2-7	TGTGCCAGCAGTTGGGGACTAGCGGACGACGTTGAGCAGTACTTC	CASSWGLADDVEQYF
TRBD1	NA	TRBV6-1	TRBJ2-7	TGTGCCAGCAGCTTGAACAGGGGGTACGAGCAGTACTTC	CASSLNRGYEQYF
TRBD2	NA	TRBV5-4	TRBJ2-7	TGTGCCAGCAGCGCCGGACTAGCGGGGGGATACGAGCAGTACTTC	CASSAGLAGGYEQYF
NA	NA	TRBV5-1	TRBJ1-1	TGCGCCAGCAGCATTAGGGGTCAGGAGTTGAGGACTGAAGCTTTCTTT	CASSIRGQELRTEAFF
TRBD2	NA	TRBV11-3	TRBJ2-1	TGTGCCAGCAGCTTGGGACTAGCGGGGGCTAAGCAGTTCTTC	CASSLGLAGAKQFF
NA	medium-sized	TRBV20-1	TRBJ1-1	TGCAGCGGGTTGAGGGAATGGGGAGCTTTCTTT	CSGLREWGAFF
TRBD1	NA	TRBV6-1	TRBJ1-1	TGTGCCAGCAGCAGGGACAGGGTTTCATATACAGCTTTCTTT	CASSRDRVSYTAFF
NA	few	TRBV6-1	TRBJ1-5	TGTGCCAGCAGTGAAGGGTACAGCTATAGCAATCAGCCCCAGCATTTT	CASSEGYSYSNQPQHF
TRBD1	NA	TRBV5-1	TRBJ1-1	TGCGCCAGCAGCTTGGTTTACAGGGGGAAGACTGAAGCTTTCTTT	CASSLVYRGKTEAFF
TRBD1	NA	TRBV19	TRBJ1-1	TGTGCCAGTAGTATAGTGACAGGGGCCACTGAAGCTTTCTTT	CASSIVTGATEAFF
NA	NA	TRBV5-4	TRBJ2-7	TGTGCCAGCAGCTTCGGGGGCGAGCAGTACTTC	CASSFGGEQYF
NA	NA	TRBV27	TRBJ1-2	TGTGCCAGCAGTTTGGTGGGAACAGGGAATGGCTACACCTTC	CASSLVGTGNGYTF
NA	NA	TRBV25-1	TRBJ1-3	TGTGCCAGCAGTGACCGACAGAGCTCTGGAAACACCATATATTTT	CASSDRQSSGNTIYF
NA	NA	TRBV4-1	TRBJ1-1	TGCGCCAGCAGCTTATTACAGGGGAACACTGAAGCTTTCTTT	CASSLLQGNTEAFF